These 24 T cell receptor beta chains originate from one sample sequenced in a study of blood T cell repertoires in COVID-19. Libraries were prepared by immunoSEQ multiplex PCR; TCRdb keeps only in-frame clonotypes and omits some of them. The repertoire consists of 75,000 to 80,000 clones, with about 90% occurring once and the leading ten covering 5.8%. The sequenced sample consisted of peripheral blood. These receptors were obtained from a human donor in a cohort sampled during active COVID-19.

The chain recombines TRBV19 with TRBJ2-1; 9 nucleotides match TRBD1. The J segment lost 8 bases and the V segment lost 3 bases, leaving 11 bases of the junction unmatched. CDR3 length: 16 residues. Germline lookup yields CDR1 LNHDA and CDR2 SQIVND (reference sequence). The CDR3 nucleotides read TGTGCCAGTAGTATCCCGGGGACAGGGTATGGCGATGAGCAGTTCTTC. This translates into CASSIPGTGYGDEQFF. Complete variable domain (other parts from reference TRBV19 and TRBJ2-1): DGGITQSPKYLFRKEGQNVTLSCEQNLNHDAMYWYRQDPGQGLRLIYYSQIVNDFQKGDIAEGYSVSREKKESFPLTVTSAQKNPTAFYLCASSIPGTGYGDEQFFGPGTRLTVL.

CDR3 region: CASSLGVGVYEQYF. CDR3 sequence (DNA): TGTGCCAGCAGCTTAGGGGTAGGGGTCTACGAGCAGTACTTC. The chain recombines TRBV7-2 with TRBJ2-7; possibly TRBD1 for D (5 bases). Trimming pared 1 base from V and 3 bases from J, leaving 10 bases between. This CDR3 region has 14 residues. Germline V gene lookup returns CDR1 SGHTA and CDR2 FQGNSA.

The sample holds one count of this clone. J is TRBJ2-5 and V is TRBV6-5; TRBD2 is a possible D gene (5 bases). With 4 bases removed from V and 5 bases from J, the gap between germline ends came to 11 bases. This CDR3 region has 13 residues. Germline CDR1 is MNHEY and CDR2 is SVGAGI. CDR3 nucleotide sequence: TGTGCCAGCAGTTTCGCCGGGGATGAGACCCAGTACTTC. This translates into CASSFAGDETQYF.

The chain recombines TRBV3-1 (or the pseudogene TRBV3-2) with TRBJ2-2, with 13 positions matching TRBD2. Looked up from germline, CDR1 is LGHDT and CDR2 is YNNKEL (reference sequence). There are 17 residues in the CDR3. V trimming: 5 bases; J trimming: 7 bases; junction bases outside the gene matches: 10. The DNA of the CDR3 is TGTGCCAGCAGCGACCGAACTAGCGGGGGGGCCCTCGGGGAGCTGTTTTTT. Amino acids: CASSDRTSGGALGELFF.

In DNA form, the CDR3 reads TGTGCCAGCAGCGACCAGGGTTACGAGCAGTACTTC. Its protein is CASSDQGYEQYF. This chain links TRBV11-2 with TRBJ2-7, with D possibly being TRBD1 (5 bases). Germline V gene lookup returns CDR1 SGHAT and CDR2 FQNNGV. The CDR3 sequence is 12 residues long. Trimming left V 5 bases short and J 4 bases short, with 9 bases between.

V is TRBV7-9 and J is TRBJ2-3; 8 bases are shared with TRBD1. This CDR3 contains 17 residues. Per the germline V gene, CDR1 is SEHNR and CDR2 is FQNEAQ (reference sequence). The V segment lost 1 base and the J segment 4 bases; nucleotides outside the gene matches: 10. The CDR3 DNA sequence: TGTGCCAGCAGCTTAGTACTACAGGGGGTAGGAGCAGATACGCAGTATTTT. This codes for CASSLVLQGVGADTQYF.

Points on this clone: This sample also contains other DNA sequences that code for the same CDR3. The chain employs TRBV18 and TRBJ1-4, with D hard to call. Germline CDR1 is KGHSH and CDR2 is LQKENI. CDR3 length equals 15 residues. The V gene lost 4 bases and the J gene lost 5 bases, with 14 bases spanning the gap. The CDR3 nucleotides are TGTGCCAGCTCACTCGGGTCCGGGGAGAATGAAAAACTGTTTTTT. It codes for CASSLGSGENEKLFF.

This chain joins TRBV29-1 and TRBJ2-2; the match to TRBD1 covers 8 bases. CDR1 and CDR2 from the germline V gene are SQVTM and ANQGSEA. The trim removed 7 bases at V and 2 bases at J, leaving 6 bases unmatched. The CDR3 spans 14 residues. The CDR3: CSGGTGYNTGELFF. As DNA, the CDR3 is TGCAGCGGGGGGACAGGTTATAACACCGGGGAGCTGTTTTTT.

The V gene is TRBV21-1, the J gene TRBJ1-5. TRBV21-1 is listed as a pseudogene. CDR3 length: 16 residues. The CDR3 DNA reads TGTGCCAGCAGCTGGCGGGGGGTTTCTAGCAATCAGCCCCAGCATTTT. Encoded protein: CASSWRGVSSNQPQHF.

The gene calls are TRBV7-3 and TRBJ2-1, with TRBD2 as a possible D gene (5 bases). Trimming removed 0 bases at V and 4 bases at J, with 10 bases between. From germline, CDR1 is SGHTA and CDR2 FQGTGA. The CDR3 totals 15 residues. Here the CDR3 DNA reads TGTGCCAGCAGCTTAACGGGGAGCCTTTACAATGAGCAGTTCTTC. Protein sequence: CASSLTGSLYNEQFF.

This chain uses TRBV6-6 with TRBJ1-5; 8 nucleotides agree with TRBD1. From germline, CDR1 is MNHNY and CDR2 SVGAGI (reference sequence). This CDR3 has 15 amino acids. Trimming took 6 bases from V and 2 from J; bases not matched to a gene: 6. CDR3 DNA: TGTGCCAGCAGCCCGACAGGGGACGGCAATCAGCCCCAGCATTTT. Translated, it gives CASSPTGDGNQPQHF.

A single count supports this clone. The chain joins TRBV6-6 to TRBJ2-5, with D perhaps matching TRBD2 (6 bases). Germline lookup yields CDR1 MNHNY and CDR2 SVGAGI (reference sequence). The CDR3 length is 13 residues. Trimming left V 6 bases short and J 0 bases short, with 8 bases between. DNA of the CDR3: TGTGCCAGCAGCCGGGGGAACCAAGAGACCCAGTACTTC. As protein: CASSRGNQETQYF.

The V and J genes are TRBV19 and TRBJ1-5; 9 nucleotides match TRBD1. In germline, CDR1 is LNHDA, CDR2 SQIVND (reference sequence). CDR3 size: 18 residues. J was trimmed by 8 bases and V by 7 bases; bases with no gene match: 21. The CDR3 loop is CASIGGDRVERGAKPQHF. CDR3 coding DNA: TGTGCCAGTATTGGGGGGGACAGGGTCGAACGTGGAGCAAAGCCCCAGCATTTT.

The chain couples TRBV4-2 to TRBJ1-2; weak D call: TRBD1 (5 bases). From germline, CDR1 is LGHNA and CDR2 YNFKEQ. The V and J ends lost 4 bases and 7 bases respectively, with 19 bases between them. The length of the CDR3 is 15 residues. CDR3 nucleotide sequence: TGTGCCAGCAGCCCCTTCAAGGGCCAGGGCCTTGGCTACACCTTC. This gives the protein CASSPFKGQGLGYTF.

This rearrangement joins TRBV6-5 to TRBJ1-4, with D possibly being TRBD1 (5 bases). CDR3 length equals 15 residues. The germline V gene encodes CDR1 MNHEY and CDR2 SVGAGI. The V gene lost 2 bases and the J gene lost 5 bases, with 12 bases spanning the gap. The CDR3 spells CASSYLDSKNEKLFF. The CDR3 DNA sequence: TGTGCCAGCAGTTACCTAGACAGCAAGAATGAAAAACTGTTTTTT.

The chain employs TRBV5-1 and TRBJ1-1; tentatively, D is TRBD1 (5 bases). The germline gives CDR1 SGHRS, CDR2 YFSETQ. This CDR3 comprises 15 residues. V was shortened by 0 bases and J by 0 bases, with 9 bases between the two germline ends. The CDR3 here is CASSLGGTVNTEAFF. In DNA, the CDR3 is TGCGCCAGCAGCTTGGGGGGCACGGTGAACACTGAAGCTTTCTTT.

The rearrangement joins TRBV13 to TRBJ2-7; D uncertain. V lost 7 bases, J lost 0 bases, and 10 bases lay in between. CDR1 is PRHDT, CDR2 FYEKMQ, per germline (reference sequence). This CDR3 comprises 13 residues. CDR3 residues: CASKHTSSYEQYF. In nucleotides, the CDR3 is TGTGCCAGCAAGCATACGAGCTCCTACGAGCAGTACTTC.

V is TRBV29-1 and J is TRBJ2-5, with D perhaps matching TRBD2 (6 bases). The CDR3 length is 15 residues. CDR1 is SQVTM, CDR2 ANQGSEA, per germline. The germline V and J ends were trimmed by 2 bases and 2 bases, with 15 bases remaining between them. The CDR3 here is CSVELPGRGQETQYF. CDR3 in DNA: TGCAGCGTTGAACTCCCCGGACGGGGGCAAGAGACCCAGTACTTC.

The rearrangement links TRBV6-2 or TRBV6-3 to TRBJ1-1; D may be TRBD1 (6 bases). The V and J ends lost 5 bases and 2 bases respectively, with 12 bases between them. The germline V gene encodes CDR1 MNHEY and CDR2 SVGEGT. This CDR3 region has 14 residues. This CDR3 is CASSRPTGNTEAFF. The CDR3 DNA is TGTGCCAGCAGTCGCCCGACAGGCAACACTGAAGCTTTCTTT.

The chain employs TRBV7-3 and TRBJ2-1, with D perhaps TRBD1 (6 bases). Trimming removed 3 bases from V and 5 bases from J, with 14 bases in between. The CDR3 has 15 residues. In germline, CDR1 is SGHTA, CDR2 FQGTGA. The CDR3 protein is CASSLVQGINNEQFF. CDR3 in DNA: TGTGCCAGCAGCTTGGTACAGGGTATTAACAATGAGCAGTTCTTC.

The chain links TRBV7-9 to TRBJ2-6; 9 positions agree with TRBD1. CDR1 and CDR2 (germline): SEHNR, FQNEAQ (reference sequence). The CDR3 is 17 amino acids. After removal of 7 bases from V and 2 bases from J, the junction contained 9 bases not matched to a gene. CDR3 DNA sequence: TGTGCCAGCAACTCGGGACAGGGCATCCCTGGGGCCAACGTCCTGACTTTC. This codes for CASNSGQGIPGANVLTF.

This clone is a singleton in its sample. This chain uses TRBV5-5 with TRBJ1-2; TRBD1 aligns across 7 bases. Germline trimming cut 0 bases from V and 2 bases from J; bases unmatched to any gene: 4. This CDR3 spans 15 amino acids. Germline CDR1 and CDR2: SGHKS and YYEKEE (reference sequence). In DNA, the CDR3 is TGTGCCAGCAGCTTGGAAGGGGGCTTAAACTATGGCTACACCTTC. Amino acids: CASSLEGGLNYGYTF.

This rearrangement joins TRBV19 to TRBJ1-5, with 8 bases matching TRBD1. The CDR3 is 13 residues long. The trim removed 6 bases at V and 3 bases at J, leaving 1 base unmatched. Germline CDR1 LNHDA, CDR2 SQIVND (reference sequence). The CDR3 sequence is CASRDRANQPQHF. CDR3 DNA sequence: TGTGCCAGTAGGGACAGGGCCAATCAGCCCCAGCATTTT.

DNA of the CDR3: TGTGCCATCAGTGAGTCGACAGGTCAGGAGCAGTACTTC. Protein product: CAISESTGQEQYF. The chain joins TRBV10-3 to TRBJ2-7; possible D gene TRBD1, 6 bases. This CDR3 comprises 13 residues. The germline gives CDR1 ENHRY, CDR2 SYGVKD. Trimming cost V 0 bases and J 7 bases, with 10 bases left between them.